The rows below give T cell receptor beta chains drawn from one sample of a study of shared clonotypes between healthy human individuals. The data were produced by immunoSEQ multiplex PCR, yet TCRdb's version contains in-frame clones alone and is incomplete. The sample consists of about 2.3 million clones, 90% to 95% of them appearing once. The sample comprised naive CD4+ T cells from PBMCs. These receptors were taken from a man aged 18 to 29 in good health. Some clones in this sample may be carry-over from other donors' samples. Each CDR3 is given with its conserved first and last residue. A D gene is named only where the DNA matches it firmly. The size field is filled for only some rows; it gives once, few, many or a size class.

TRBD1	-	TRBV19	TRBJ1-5	TGTGCCAGTAGTATTGGGACAGGACCCCAGCGCCAGCATTTT	CASSIGTGPQRQHF
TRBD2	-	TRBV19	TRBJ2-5	TGTGCCAGTAGTATCTCTCTAGCGGGGCCCCAAGAGACCCAGTACTTC	CASSISLAGPQETQYF
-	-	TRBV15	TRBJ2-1	TGTGCCACCAGCAGAGCAGGGGGGATACCCCTAATTTACAATGAGCAGTTCTTC	CATSRAGGIPLIYNEQFF
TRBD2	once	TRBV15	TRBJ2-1	TGTGCCACCAGCAGAGTACTAGCGGGAGCCAATGAGCAGTTCTTC	CATSRVLAGANEQFF
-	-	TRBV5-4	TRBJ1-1	TGTGCCAGCAGACTAGCCATGGCCACTGAAGCTTTCTTT	CASRLAMATEAFF
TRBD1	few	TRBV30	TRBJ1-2	TGTGCCTGTAGGACAGGGCGAATCAACTATGGCTACACCTTC	CACRTGRINYGYTF
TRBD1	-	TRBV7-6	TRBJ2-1	TGTGCCAGCAGCTTAGCCCCCGGGACAGACAATGAGCAGTTCTTC	CASSLAPGTDNEQFF
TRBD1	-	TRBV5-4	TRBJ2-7	TGTGCCAGCAGCTTGGGCGGGACAGGGTACGAGCAGTACTTC	CASSLGGTGYEQYF
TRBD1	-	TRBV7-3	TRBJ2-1	TGTGCCAGCAGCTTCATGGGACAGAACTACAATGAGCAGTTCTTC	CASSFMGQNYNEQFF
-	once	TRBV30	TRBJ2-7	TGTGCCTGGGCCCCGACATCCTACGAGCAGTACTTC	CAWAPTSYEQYF
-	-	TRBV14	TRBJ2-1	TGTGCCAGCAGCCAAGGGGTTACGCGGACGTACAATGAGCAGTTCTTC	CASSQGVTRTYNEQFF
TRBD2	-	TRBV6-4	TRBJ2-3	TGTGCCAGCCGGGCCGGGGTAGCGGGAGTAGCAGATACGCAGTATTTT	CASRAGVAGVADTQYF
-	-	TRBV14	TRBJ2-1	TGTGCCAGCAGCCCTACGTTGTACAATGAGCAGTTCTTC	CASSPTLYNEQFF
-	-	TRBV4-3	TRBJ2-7	TGCGCCAGCAGCCTCCACAGTGGAAGCCCCTCCTACGAGCAGTACTTC	CASSLHSGSPSYEQYF
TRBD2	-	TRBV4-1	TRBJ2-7	TGCGCCAGCAGCCAAGCCGAGCTAGCGGGAGTTGGAGAGCAGTACTTC	CASSQAELAGVGEQYF
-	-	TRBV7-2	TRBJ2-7	TGTGCCAGCAGCCCCCCATACCTCTTTAGTAGTGGCAGCTCCTACGAGCAGTACTTC	CASSPPYLFSSGSSYEQYF
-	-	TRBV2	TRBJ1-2	TGTGCCAGCAGTGACTCCGCCCAAAACTATGGCTACACCTTC	CASSDSAQNYGYTF
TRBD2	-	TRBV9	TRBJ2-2	TGTGCCAGCAGCTCCCAGCTGCGGGAGGTCGGGGAGCTGTTTTTT	CASSSQLREVGELFF
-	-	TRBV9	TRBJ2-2	TGTGCCAGCAGCGCGCAGCACGGGGCCTGGACCGGGGAGCTGTTTTTT	CASSAQHGAWTGELFF
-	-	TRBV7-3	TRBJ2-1	TGTGCCAGCAGCTTAATAGACCGCAATGAGCAGTTCTTC	CASSLIDRNEQFF
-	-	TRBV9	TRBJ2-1	TGTGCCAGCAGCCCCGTCGAGCAAAATACCTACGGTGAGCAGTTCTTC	CASSPVEQNTYGEQFF
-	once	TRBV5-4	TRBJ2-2	TGTGCCAGCAGCTTGACGGAGTTAGGGGCCGGGGAGCTGTTTTTT	CASSLTELGAGELFF
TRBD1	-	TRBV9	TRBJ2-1	TGTGCCAGCAGCGCCCCTTCAGGGGGAGACTTCTCCTACAATGAGCAGTTCTTC	CASSAPSGGDFSYNEQFF
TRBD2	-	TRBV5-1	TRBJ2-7	TGCGCCAGCAGCTCTCAGGGGGAAACTAGCGGGAGGGCCATCTACGAGCAGTACTTC	CASSSQGETSGRAIYEQYF
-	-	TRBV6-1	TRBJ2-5	TGTGCCAGCAGTGAAGGAGTGATACCATTAGGGACCCAGTACTTC	CASSEGVIPLGTQYF
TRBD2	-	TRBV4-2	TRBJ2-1	TGTGCCAGCAGCCAACCTCTTAGCGGGAGCCACTACAATGAGCAGTTCTTC	CASSQPLSGSHYNEQFF
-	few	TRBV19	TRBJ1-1	TGTGCCAGTTTCCAGCCCCAGAGGAACACTGAAGCTTTCTTT	CASFQPQRNTEAFF
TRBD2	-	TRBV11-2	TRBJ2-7	TGTGCCAGCAGCTTAGGAGGGAGGGCCCTCTACGAGCAGTACTTC	CASSLGGRALYEQYF
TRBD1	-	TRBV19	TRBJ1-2	TGTGCCAGTAGCCTGACTACGGGGGCAGGGGGCTATGGCTACACCTTC	CASSLTTGAGGYGYTF
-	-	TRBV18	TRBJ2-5	TGTGCCAGCTCACCACCCTCGATAGGAGAAGAGACCCAGTACTTC	CASSPPSIGEETQYF